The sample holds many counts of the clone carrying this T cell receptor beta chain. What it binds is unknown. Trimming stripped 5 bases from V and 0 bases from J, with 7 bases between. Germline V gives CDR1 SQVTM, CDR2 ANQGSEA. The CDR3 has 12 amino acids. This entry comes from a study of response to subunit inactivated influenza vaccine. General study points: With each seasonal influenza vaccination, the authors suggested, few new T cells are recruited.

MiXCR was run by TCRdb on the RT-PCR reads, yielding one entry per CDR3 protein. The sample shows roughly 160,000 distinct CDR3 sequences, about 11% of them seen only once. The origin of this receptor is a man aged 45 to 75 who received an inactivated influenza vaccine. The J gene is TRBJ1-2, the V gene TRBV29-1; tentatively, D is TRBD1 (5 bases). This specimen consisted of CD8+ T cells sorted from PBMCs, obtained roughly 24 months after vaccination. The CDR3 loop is CSVRQTNYGYTF. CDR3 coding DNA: TGCAGCGTTCGACAGACTAACTATGGCTACACCTTC.